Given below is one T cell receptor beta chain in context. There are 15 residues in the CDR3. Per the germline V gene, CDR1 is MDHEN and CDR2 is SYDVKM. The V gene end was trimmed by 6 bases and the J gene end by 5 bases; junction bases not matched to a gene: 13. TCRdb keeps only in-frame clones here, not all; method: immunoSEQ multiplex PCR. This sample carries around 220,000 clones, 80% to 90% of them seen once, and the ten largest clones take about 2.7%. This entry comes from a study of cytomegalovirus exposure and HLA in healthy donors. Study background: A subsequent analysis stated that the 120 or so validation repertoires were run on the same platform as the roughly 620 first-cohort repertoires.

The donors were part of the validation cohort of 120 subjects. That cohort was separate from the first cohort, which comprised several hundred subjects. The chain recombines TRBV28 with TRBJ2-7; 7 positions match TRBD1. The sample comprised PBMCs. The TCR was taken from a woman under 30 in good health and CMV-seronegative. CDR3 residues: CASRPQGFEGDEQYF. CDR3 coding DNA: TGTGCCAGCAGGCCACAGGGGTTTGAAGGCGACGAGCAGTACTTC. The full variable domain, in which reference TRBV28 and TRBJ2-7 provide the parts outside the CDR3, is DVKVTQSSRYLVKRTGEKVFLECVQDMDHENMFWYRQDPGLGLRLIYFSYDVKMKEKGDIPEGYSVSREKKERFSLILESASTNQTSMYLCASRPQGFEGDEQYFGPGTRLTVT.